The present T cell receptor beta chain was sequenced within a study of T cell responses to AZD1222 COVID-19 vaccine. Study-wide results and caveats: Repertoires were obtained only post-peak T cell response.

TCRdb keeps only in-frame clones here, not all; method: immunoSEQ multiplex PCR. In the table there are approximately 89,000 clones, about 82% of which are singletons. Second-dose intervals of approximately 4 or approximately 12 weeks were pooled. In regard to this clone: The antigen is unknown.

Germline V gene sequence: CDR1 SGHTA, CDR2 FQGTGA. The CDR3 sequence is 15 residues long. V lost 3 bases and J 4 bases, leaving 12 bases between the germline ends. The clonotype comes from an adult who received the AZD1222 COVID-19 vaccine. This specimen was peripheral blood, taken 28 days after the second AZD1222 dose. J is TRBJ2-2 and V is TRBV7-3; maybe TRBD1 (6 bases). The CDR3 loop is CASSLGQAPTGELFF. The CDR3 nucleotides read TGTGCCAGCAGCTTGGGACAAGCGCCCACCGGGGAGCTGTTTTTT.